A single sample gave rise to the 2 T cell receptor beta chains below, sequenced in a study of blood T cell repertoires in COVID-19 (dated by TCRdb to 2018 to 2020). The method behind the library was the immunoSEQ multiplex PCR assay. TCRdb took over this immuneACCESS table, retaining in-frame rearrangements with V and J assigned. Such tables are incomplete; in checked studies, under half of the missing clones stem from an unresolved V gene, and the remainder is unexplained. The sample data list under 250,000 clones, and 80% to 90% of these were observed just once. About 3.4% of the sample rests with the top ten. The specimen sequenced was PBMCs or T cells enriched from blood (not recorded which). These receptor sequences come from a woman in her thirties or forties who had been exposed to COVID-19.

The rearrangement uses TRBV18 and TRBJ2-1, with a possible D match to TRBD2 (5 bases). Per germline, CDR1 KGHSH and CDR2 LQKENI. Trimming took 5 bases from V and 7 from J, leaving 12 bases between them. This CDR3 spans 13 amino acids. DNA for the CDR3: TGTGCCAGCTCAATAAGTCGCGGGAATGAGCAGTTCTTC. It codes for CASSISRGNEQFF.

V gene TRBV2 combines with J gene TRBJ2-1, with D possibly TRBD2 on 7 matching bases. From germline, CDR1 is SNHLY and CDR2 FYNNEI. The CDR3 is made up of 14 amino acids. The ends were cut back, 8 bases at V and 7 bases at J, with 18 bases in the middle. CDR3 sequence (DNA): TGTGCCAGCCACCGGGGGGCCCAAGGAAATGAGCAGTTCTTC. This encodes CASHRGAQGNEQFF.